Shown below are 25 T cell receptor beta chains from a single sample sequenced in a study of CD8+CD57+ T cells in acquired aplastic anemia listed by TCRdb under 2018. Instrument on record: Illumina HiSeq 2000. Genomic DNA served as template for TCR beta VDJ combination and CDR3 sequence profiling. TCRdb handled the public reads itself, with Q25 trimming in fastp and clone calling in MiXCR, and kept productive beta chains. When rows share a CDR3 protein, they turn into one entry using the most common DNA and genes. The sample table lists some 130,000 distinct CDR3 sequences, about half of them with a count of one. In total, the top ten clones hold about 2.3% of the sample. Sequenced: sorted CD4+, CD8+, or CD8+CD57+ T cells (not recorded which) from PBMCs. Receptors were obtained from a human donor in good health, serving as a control.

The chain links TRBV7-2 to TRBJ2-5; D is unclear. Between the trimmed V and J ends, which lost 6 bases and 4 bases, there was a span of 12 bases. The CDR3 has 13 residues. CDR1 is SGHTA and CDR2 is FQGNSA in the germline V gene. Here the CDR3 reads CASRDEVGETQYF. The CDR3 DNA is TGTGCCAGCAGAGATGAGGTGGGAGAGACCCAGTACTTC.

The V call is TRBV9, the J call TRBJ2-1; D gene unclear. The CDR3 extends over 12 amino acids. CDR1 is SGDLS, CDR2 YYNGEE, per germline. The germline V and J ends were trimmed by 4 bases and 10 bases, with 12 bases remaining between them. The chain's CDR3 is CASSSRPGEQFF. CDR3 nucleotide sequence: TGTGCCAGCAGCTCTCGGCCTGGAGAGCAGTTCTTC. Looking up the rest from reference TRBV9 and TRBJ2-1 gives the full variable domain: DSGVTQTPKHLITATGQRVTLRCSPRSGDLSVYWYQQSLDQGLQFLIQYYNGEERAKGNILERFSAQQFPDLHSELNLSSLELGDSALYFCASSSRPGEQFFGPGTRLTVL.

The J gene is TRBJ1-1, the V gene TRBV10-2, with a tentative D call TRBD1 (5 bases). CDR1 and CDR2 (germline): WSHSY, SAAADI. V lost 4 bases and J lost 6, with 12 bases in between. This CDR3 comprises 13 residues. CDR3 amino acids: CASSVPGGAEAFF. In DNA, the CDR3 is TGCGCCAGCAGTGTTCCAGGAGGGGCTGAAGCTTTCTTT.

The V and J genes are TRBV25-1 and TRBJ2-7; no firm D call. Germline V gives CDR1 MGHDK, CDR2 SYGVNS. The CDR3 has 13 amino acids. V was pared by 6 bases and J by 6 bases, with 15 bases between. CDR3 in DNA: TGTGCCAGCAGCCAAGGTTCGGGTTTCGAGCAGTACTTC. Protein sequence: CASSQGSGFEQYF.

This clonotype has more than one count but fewer than ten. This may come from a read error, since a much larger clone is one base off. The chain couples TRBV7-6 to TRBJ1-3; D ambiguous. CDR1 SGHVS and CDR2 FNYEAQ come from the germline V gene. The CDR3 has 16 amino acids. V gave up 2 bases and J gave up 2 bases, with 13 bases separating them. CDR3 nucleotides: TGTGCCAGCAGCTTAATAGGGAGCTTAGCTGGAAACACCATATATTTT. Residues: CASSLIGSLAGNTIYF. Filled out from reference TRBV7-6 and TRBJ1-3, the complete variable domain reads GAGVSQSPRYKVTKRGQDVALRCDPISGHVSLYWYRQALGQGPEFLTYFNYEAQQDKSGLPNDRFSAERPEGSISTLTIQRTEQRDSAMYRCASSLIGSLAGNTIYFGEGSWLTVV.

This clonotype appeared a few times. A clone one base away is much larger, so this may be a read error. This sequence joins TRBV5-1 and TRBJ2-2, with D perhaps matching TRBD2 (6 bases). V lost 1 base to trimming and J lost 4 bases, with 11 bases between them. Per the germline V gene, CDR1 is SGHRS and CDR2 is YFSETQ. The CDR3 covers 15 residues. The CDR3 region is CASSLQTSSTGELFF. DNA of the CDR3: TGCGCCAGCAGCTTGCAGACTAGTAGCACCGGGGAGCTGTTTTTT.

This clonotype was detected many times. One junction end does not reproduce the germline sequence, and a read error may be involved. This chain connects TRBV12-3 or TRBV12-4 to TRBJ2-7; 10 bases line up with TRBD1. CDR3 length: 12 amino acids. In DNA, the CDR3 is TGTGCCAGCAGTTTGTCTAGGGGACAGGGGCACTTC. Encoded protein: CASSLSRGQGHF.

This clonotype was recorded at least ten times. This chain uses TRBV20-1 with TRBJ1-5; TRBD1 matches at 8 bases. Germline values: CDR1 DFQATT, CDR2 SNEGSKA (reference sequence). V trimming: 4 bases; J trimming: 5 bases; junction bases outside the gene matches: 7. The CDR3 contains 14 residues. CDR3 sequence reads: CSATETGAYQPQHF. DNA of the CDR3: TGCAGTGCTACAGAGACAGGGGCCTATCAGCCCCAGCATTTT.

The CDR3 DNA is TGTGCCAGCAGCTTAGTCGGTAGCGGGGGGAGTAATGAGCAGTTCTTC. Its protein is CASSLVGSGGSNEQFF. The chain is built from TRBV11-2 and TRBJ2-1, with 10 bases matching TRBD2. The ends lost 1 base at V and 7 bases at J; junction bases unmatched: 7. The V gene's germline CDR1 is SGHAT and CDR2 FQNNGV. This CDR3 has 16 amino acids.

The chain combines TRBV20-1 with TRBJ1-2; D possibly corresponds to TRBD1 (6 bases). In germline, CDR1 is DFQATT, CDR2 SNEGSKA (reference sequence). Between the trimmed V and J ends, which lost 8 bases and 5 bases, there was a span of 12 bases. The CDR3 loop spans 11 amino acids. The CDR3 nucleotides read TGCAGTCGCGCAACAGGGTATGGCTACACCTTC. It codes for CSRATGYGYTF.

The chain uses TRBV10-3 and TRBJ1-2; 7 nucleotides match TRBD1. With V trimmed by 11 bases and J by 4 bases, 10 bases remained unmatched. Per germline, CDR1 ENHRY and CDR2 SYGVKD. CDR3 length: 13 residues. The CDR3 region has the DNA TGTGCCGCCTCGACAGGGACCACCTATGGCTACACCTTC. Protein: CAASTGTTYGYTF.

The rearrangement uses TRBV10-3 and TRBJ2-5; TRBD1 matches 7 bases. Germline V gene lookup returns CDR1 ENHRY and CDR2 SYGVKD. The CDR3 runs 14 residues. V lost 10 bases to trimming and J lost 9 bases; unmatched junction nucleotides: 17. CDR3 nucleotides: TGTGCCACCCAGGCGGTAGACAGGGTTGCGGCCCAGTACTTC. Protein: CATQAVDRVAAQYF.

This clonotype has at least ten counts. The genes are TRBV27 and TRBJ2-7; no clear D gene. Germline lookup yields CDR1 MNHEY and CDR2 SMNVEV (reference sequence). The V end was cut by 7 bases, the J end by 0 bases, with 16 bases between. The CDR3 consists of 15 residues. The CDR3 reads CASMPGRASSYEQYF. As DNA, the CDR3 is TGTGCCAGCATGCCCGGTCGCGCGAGCTCCTACGAGCAGTACTTC.

This clonotype was seen many times. This chain links TRBV7-2 with TRBJ1-1; 8 nucleotides align to TRBD1. J was trimmed by 1 base and V by 3 bases; bases with no gene match: 13. This CDR3 is built from 18 residues. CDR1 is SGHTA and CDR2 is FQGNSA in the germline V gene. DNA for the CDR3: TGTGCCAGCAGCTTGCCCGACAGGGGATATGCCTGGAACACTGAAGCTTTCTTT. Encoded protein: CASSLPDRGYAWNTEAFF.

This chain uses TRBV11-2 with TRBJ2-7; 11 nucleotides match TRBD1. The better agreement between TRBJ2-1 and the DNA end casts doubt on the J call. CDR1 and CDR2 (germline): SGHAT, FQNNGV. This CDR3 has 16 amino acids. The CDR3 DNA reads TGTGCCAGCAGGCCACTGGGGGACAGGGGGAGCGGTGAGCAGTTCTTC. This translates into CASRPLGDRGSGEQFF.

V usage is TRBV15 and J usage is TRBJ2-7; 7 bases align to TRBD1. This CDR3 is 15 amino acids long. CDR1 and CDR2 from the germline V gene are LNHNV and YYDKDF (reference sequence). Trimming took 3 bases from V and 1 from J; bases not matched to a gene: 6. This CDR3 reads CATSSGTGASYEQYF. Written as DNA, the CDR3 is TGTGCCACCAGCAGCGGAACAGGGGCATCCTACGAGCAGTACTTC.

This clonotype was observed a handful of times. The chain has TRBV18 and TRBJ2-1; 7 nucleotides align to TRBD1. The CDR3 spans 17 residues. J lost 3 bases, V lost 2 bases, and 10 bases had no gene match. Germline lookup yields CDR1 KGHSH and CDR2 LQKENI. CDR3 sequence reads: CASSPAERQGGYNEQFF. Written as DNA, the CDR3 is TGTGCCAGCTCACCAGCTGAGAGACAGGGTGGCTACAATGAGCAGTTCTTC.

As for this clonotype: At one end, the junction sequence differs from germline, possibly due to a read error. The chain combines TRBV6-1 with TRBJ1-1; 10 nucleotides agree with TRBD1. Germline CDR1 is MNHNS and CDR2 is SASEGT. The CDR3 consists of 17 residues. CDR3 loop: CATGGDRGTSRNTEALF. The CDR3, as DNA: TGTGCCACCGGGGGGGACAGGGGAACTTCTAGGAACACTGAAGCTCTCTTT.

V gene TRBV29-1 combines with J gene TRBJ2-5; perhaps TRBD1 as D (5 bases). V lost 7 bases and J lost 4, with 19 bases in between. The CDR3 totals 14 residues. Germline-derived CDR1 and CDR2 are SQVTM and ANQGSEA. The CDR3 loop reads CSALTAPVGETQYF. CDR3 nucleotides: TGCAGCGCGCTGACAGCGCCGGTGGGAGAGACCCAGTACTTC.

This chain connects TRBV7-9 to TRBJ1-6, with a tentative D call TRBD1 (5 bases). CDR1 and CDR2 (germline): SEHNR, FQNEAQ (reference sequence). The CDR3 totals 13 residues. V was clipped by 1 base and J by 10 bases, with 8 bases between them. This CDR3 is CASSLEAGSPLHF. In DNA, the CDR3 is TGTGCCAGCAGCTTAGAGGCAGGGTCACCCCTCCACTTT. Variable domain in full (rest from reference TRBV7-9 and TRBJ1-6): DTGVSQNPRHKITKRGQNVTFRCDPISEHNRLYWYRQTLGQGPEFLTYFQNEAQLEKSRLLSDRFSAERPKGSFSTLEIQRTEQGDSAMYLCASSLEAGSPLHFGNGTRLTVT.

The chain joins TRBV29-1 to TRBJ2-2; the D gene is possibly TRBD2 (7 bases). Germline CDR1 is SQVTM and CDR2 is ANQGSEA. This CDR3 region has 13 residues. Trimming stripped 5 bases from V and 4 bases from J, with 11 bases between. The CDR3 loop is CSVRGAGTGELFF. DNA of the CDR3: TGCAGCGTTCGGGGGGCAGGCACCGGGGAGCTGTTTTTT.

J is TRBJ2-1 and V is TRBV11-2; TRBD1 matches at 9 bases. Trimming at V came to 6 bases and at J to 0 bases, leaving 9 bases not matched to a gene. This CDR3 is built from 17 residues. Germline V gene data show CDR1 as SGHAT and CDR2 as FQNNGV. CDR3 region: CASSSRTGASSYNEQFF. The DNA for the CDR3 is TGTGCCAGCAGTTCACGGACAGGGGCAAGCTCCTACAATGAGCAGTTCTTC.

Comment on this clonotype: A clone one base away is much larger, so this may be a read error. The genes are TRBV4-1 and TRBJ1-4, with 7 bases aligning to TRBD1. This CDR3 spans 14 amino acids. J lost 3 bases, V lost 10 bases, and 8 bases had no gene match. From germline, CDR1 is MGHRA and CDR2 YSYEKL. CDR3 nucleotide sequence: TGCGCCACAAGGAGGACAGGACCTAATGAAAAACTGTTTTTT. This encodes CATRRTGPNEKLFF.

The V call is TRBV10-3, the J call TRBJ1-2, with D uncertain. Germline V gene data show CDR1 as ENHRY and CDR2 as SYGVKD. Trimming took 7 bases from V and 5 from J, leaving 17 bases between them. The CDR3 length is 14 residues. CDR3 coding DNA: TGTGCCATCACTGAAAGGGCAGGAAATTATGGCTACACCTTC. Translation: CAITERAGNYGYTF.

This clonotype was counted many times. V is TRBV5-1 and J is TRBJ2-6; D call uncertain. The V end was cut by 1 base, the J end by 4 bases, with 9 bases between. The V gene's germline CDR1 is SGHRS and CDR2 YFSETQ. The CDR3 spans 15 residues. CDR3 in DNA: TGCGCCAGCAGCTTGCAGGAACCCGGGGCCAACGTCCTGACTTTC. It yields the protein CASSLQEPGANVLTF.